Listed here is a single T cell receptor beta chain. This clonotype was observed at least ten times. Its antigen target is currently unknown. Base quality data are lacking; no much larger clone is found one base away. The data were obtained in a study of T cells after yellow fever vaccination (dated by TCRdb to 2018 to 2020). General notes on the study: The SMART-Seq v4 Ultra Low Input RNA kit was used to prepare libraries from fractions with low cell numbers. Bulk TCR alpha and beta repertoires were sequenced longitudinally to track T-cell clones before and after primary and booster YFV17D yellow fever vaccination. Two healthy male donors made up the cohort, one aged 18 to 30 years and the other aged 30 to 40 years. Bulk PBMC replicates and cell subsets were isolated from blood drawn at multiple timepoints before and after both primary and secondary immunization.

There are 13 amino acids in the CDR3, from cysteine to phenylalanine inclusive. The only DNA kept is the CDR3, 39 bases in frame from the first base. Based on the germline V gene, the CDR1 and CDR2 sequences are WSHSY and SAAADI. The junction shows trimming of 3 bases on V and 10 bases on J, plus 15 bases between the germline ends. Broad study findings and their caveats: After the booster, most of the clones that had expanded following primary vaccination were detected again (around 97% of CD4 and 80% to 90% of CD8), which suggests that memory was broadly maintained. FACS-sorted repertoires could contain abundant contaminating clonotypes from the bulk population, so computational filtering was required. The secondary T-cell response was found to be weaker but faster than the primary response, with a peak reached on day 5 rather than on day 15. Because the study included only two donors, the extent to which the findings can be generalized is limited. A small share of clonotypes was detected in both CD4 and CD8 compartments, with the overlap likely arising from convergent recombination.

Sequencing was carried out with an Illumina NovaSeq 6000. Synthesis of TCR cDNA relied on 5'RACE template switching, a step that introduced a universal primer site along with unique molecular identifiers. Priming for cDNA synthesis came from both the TCR alpha and TCR beta constant segments. Library amplification involved two PCR steps, and the second step added sample barcodes and sequencing adapters. Sequencing of libraries was performed on Illumina HiSeq 2500 (2x100 bp) or NovaSeq (2x150 bp). The authors processed their data as follows. MIGEC was used to demultiplex reads and collapse the reads into UMI consensus sequences, and MiXCR was used for V(D)J alignment. Clonotypes responding to the vaccine were identified with edgeR on replicate PBMC samples, with the criteria of FDR below 0.01 and a log2 fold change above 5 up to day 15. CD4 or CD8 identity was assigned to each bulk clonotype according to whether the clonotype was present at higher abundance in the sequenced CD4 repertoire or the sequenced CD8 repertoire. The raw public data were reprocessed by TCRdb itself: fastp quality trimming at Q25, MiXCR clonotype calling, in-frame beta chains only. Identical CDR3 proteins give one entry, which carries the most common genes and DNA. The V and J calls here are based on TCRdb, not the publication. For this sample the table gives 250,000 or so distinct CDR3 sequences, of which about 3.9% were detected only once. Of the sample, under 20% is held by the ten largest clones.

The sample's treatment or condition label, decoded: live attenuated yellow fever vaccine strain. At each blood-draw timepoint, two biological replicates of bulk PBMCs were obtained. A standard Ficoll-Paque protocol was used to isolate PBMCs from peripheral blood. TriZol was used to extract RNA from bulk PBMCs, from CD4 and CD8 fractions, and from dextramer-positive and dextramer-negative fractions. The sequencing used PBMCs, collected 15 days after the yellow fever booster vaccination. The chain was built from TRBV10-2 and TRBJ1-1, and perhaps TRBD1 as D gene, on 5 matching bases. The sequence derives from a man aged 18-30 years who received the YFV17D yellow fever vaccine. The sequence in DNA is TGCGCCAGCAGTGAATCGACAGATTCGAGAGCTTTCTTT. The translation is CASSESTDSRAFF.